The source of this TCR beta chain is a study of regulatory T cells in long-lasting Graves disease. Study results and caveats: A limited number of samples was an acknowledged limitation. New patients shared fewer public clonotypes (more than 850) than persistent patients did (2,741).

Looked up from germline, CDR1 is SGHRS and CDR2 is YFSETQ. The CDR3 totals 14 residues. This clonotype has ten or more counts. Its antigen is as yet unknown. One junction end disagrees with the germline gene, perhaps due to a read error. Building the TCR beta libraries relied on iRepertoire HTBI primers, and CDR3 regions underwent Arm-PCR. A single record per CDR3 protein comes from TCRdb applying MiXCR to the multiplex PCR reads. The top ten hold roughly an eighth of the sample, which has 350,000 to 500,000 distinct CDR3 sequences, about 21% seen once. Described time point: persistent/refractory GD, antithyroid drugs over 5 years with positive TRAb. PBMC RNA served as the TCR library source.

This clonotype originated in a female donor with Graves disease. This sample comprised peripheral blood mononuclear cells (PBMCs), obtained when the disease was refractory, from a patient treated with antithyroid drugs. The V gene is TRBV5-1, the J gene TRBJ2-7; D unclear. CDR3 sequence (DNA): TGTGCCAGCAGCTTGGTTGCCGGATCCTACGAGCAGTACTTC. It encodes CASSLVAGSYEQYF.